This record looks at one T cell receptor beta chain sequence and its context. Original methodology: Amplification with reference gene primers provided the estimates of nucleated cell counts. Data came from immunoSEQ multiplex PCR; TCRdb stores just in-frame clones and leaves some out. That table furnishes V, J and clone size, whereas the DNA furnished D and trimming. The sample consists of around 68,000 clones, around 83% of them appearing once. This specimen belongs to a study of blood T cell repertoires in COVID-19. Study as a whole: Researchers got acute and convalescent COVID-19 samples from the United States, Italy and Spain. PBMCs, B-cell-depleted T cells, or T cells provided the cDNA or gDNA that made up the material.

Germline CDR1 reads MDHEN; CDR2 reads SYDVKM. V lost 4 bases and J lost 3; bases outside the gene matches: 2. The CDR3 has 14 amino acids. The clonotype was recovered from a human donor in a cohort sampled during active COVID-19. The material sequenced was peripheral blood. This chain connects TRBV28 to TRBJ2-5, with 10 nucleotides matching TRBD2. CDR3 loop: CASSYGTSEETQYF. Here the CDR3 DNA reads TGTGCCAGCAGTTACGGGACTAGCGAAGAGACCCAGTACTTC.